One and the same sample provided the 32 T cell receptor beta chains below, sequenced in a study of T cells after yellow fever vaccination. TCRdb re-called the 5' RACE reads through MiXCR, storing one row per CDR3 protein. Here the sample spans 200,000 to 300,000 distinct CDR3 sequences, around 6.7% being singletons. The sequencing here drew on CD4+ T cells sorted from PBMCs, taken on the day of the yellow fever booster vaccination. Receptors originate from a man aged 25-45 years who received the YFV17D yellow fever vaccine.

There are a few counts of this clonotype. The chain employs TRBV2 and TRBJ2-1; no firm D call. The germline gives CDR1 SNHLY, CDR2 FYNNEI. Deletions cut 4 bases from V and 4 bases from J, with 11 bases between. The length of the CDR3 is 14 residues. The chain's CDR3 is CASSAPVVYNEQFF. CDR3 in DNA: TGTGCCAGCAGTGCCCCCGTAGTATACAATGAGCAGTTCTTC.

The table lists this clonotype with many counts. This sequence joins TRBV7-2 and TRBJ2-3; D is unresolved. The CDR3 extends over 12 amino acids. Trimming took off 3 bases at V and 2 bases at J, with 3 bases between the two ends. Germline V gives CDR1 SGHTA, CDR2 FQGNSA. CDR3 coding DNA: TGTGCCAGCAGCTTCATCACAGATACGCAGTATTTT. Amino acid sequence: CASSFITDTQYF. Supplemented by reference TRBV7-2 and TRBJ2-3, the full variable domain reads GAGVSQSPSNKVTEKGKDVELRCDPISGHTALYWYRQSLGQGLEFLIYFQGNSAPDKSGLPSDRFSAERTGGSVSTLTIQRTQQEDSAVYLCASSFITDTQYFGPGTRLTVL.

This clonotype was counted a few times. This chain joins TRBV20-1 and TRBJ1-2; D unclear. Trimming removed 3 bases at V and 8 bases at J, with 13 bases between. The length of the CDR3 is 12 residues. The germline CDR1 and CDR2 sequences are DFQATT and SNEGSKA (reference sequence). CDR3 DNA sequence: TGCAGTGCTAGTGCATCCACCATAGGCTACACCTTC. It encodes CSASASTIGYTF.

This clonotype was seen more than once but under ten times. The genes are TRBV7-2 and TRBJ1-5; TRBD1 aligns across 8 bases. The CDR3 sequence is 14 residues long. Germline V gene lookup returns CDR1 SGHTA and CDR2 FQGNSA. After removal of 5 bases from V and 7 bases from J, the junction contained 7 bases not matched to a gene. CDR3 region: CASSAGTGRQPQHF. The DNA for the CDR3 is TGTGCCAGCAGCGCCGGGACAGGCAGACAGCCCCAGCATTTT.

This clonotype has just a few counts. The V call is TRBV5-4, the J call TRBJ2-5; TRBD2 agrees at 10 bases. Germline V CDR1 and CDR2: SGHNT, YYREEE (reference sequence). V shed 7 bases, J shed 3 bases, and the junction held 6 bases outside the gene matches. CDR3 length equals 14 residues. The chain's CDR3 is CASWTSGLEETQYF. The CDR3 DNA follows: TGTGCCAGCTGGACTAGCGGACTTGAAGAGACCCAGTACTTC.

V gene TRBV6-1 combines with J gene TRBJ1-2; D unclear. V lost 6 bases and J 3 bases, leaving 11 bases between the germline ends. There are 13 residues in the CDR3. The germline CDR1 and CDR2 sequences are MNHNS and SASEGT. The DNA for the CDR3 is TGTGCCAGCAGCCTCCTTCGAGACTATGGCTACACCTTC. It yields the protein CASSLLRDYGYTF.

A few counts support this clonotype. The chain uses TRBV9 and TRBJ1-1; possible D gene TRBD1, 5 bases. The CDR3 length is 13 residues. V lost 7 bases and J lost 3, with 13 bases in between. Germline-derived CDR1 and CDR2 are SGDLS and YYNGEE. The CDR3 nucleotides are TGTGCCAGCGGTTATGGAGGGGACACTGAAGCTTTCTTT. Translated: CASGYGGDTEAFF.

This clonotype was counted between two and nine times. The rearrangement joins TRBV5-6 to TRBJ2-7; 8 nucleotides line up with TRBD2. The germline V gene has CDR1 SGHDT and CDR2 YYEEEE. The length of the CDR3 is 15 residues. Trimming cost V 4 bases and J 3 bases; bases outside gene matches: 9. CDR3 nucleotide sequence: TGTGCCAGCAGCGGGGGACTAGGCGGGGACTACGAGCAGTACTTC. Protein: CASSGGLGGDYEQYF.

The chain combines TRBV7-8 with TRBJ2-1; TRBD2 matches 12 bases. The trim removed 1 base at V and 9 bases at J, leaving 4 bases unmatched. This CDR3 region has 15 residues. Germline V CDR1 and CDR2: SGHVS, FQNEAQ. This chain's CDR3 is CASSLGLAGDSEQFF. The CDR3 DNA follows: TGTGCCAGCAGCTTAGGACTAGCGGGAGACAGTGAGCAGTTCTTC.

This clonotype has just a few counts. The chain couples TRBV5-1 to TRBJ2-6; possible D gene TRBD1, 6 bases. V lost 2 bases to trimming and J lost 2 bases, with 17 bases between them. Germline CDR1 is SGHRS and CDR2 is YFSETQ. The CDR3 has 18 amino acids. Here the CDR3 reads CASSLTPGTSTGANVLTF. CDR3 coding DNA: TGCGCCAGCAGCTTAACCCCGGGGACATCGACTGGGGCCAACGTCCTGACTTTC.

This clonotype was seen many times. V usage is TRBV7-2 and J usage is TRBJ2-5, with 8 bases identical to TRBD2. CDR1 is SGHTA and CDR2 is FQGNSA in the germline V gene. This CDR3 region has 14 residues. Losses at the gene ends were 5 bases for V and 4 bases for J; bases not matched to a gene: 6. CDR3 residues: CASSISGRRETQYF. CDR3 DNA sequence: TGTGCCAGCAGCATAAGCGGGAGACGAGAGACCCAGTACTTC.

This clonotype was observed at least ten times. CDR3 protein: CASSPRGHMNTEAFF. In nucleotides, the CDR3 is TGTGCCAGCAGCCCCCGGGGCCACATGAACACTGAAGCTTTCTTT. The V and J genes are TRBV5-5 and TRBJ1-1; weak D call: TRBD1 (5 bases). The CDR3 contains 15 residues. The V and J ends lost 4 bases and 0 bases respectively, with 13 bases between them. Germline V gene sequence: CDR1 SGHKS, CDR2 YYEKEE (reference sequence).

The chain combines TRBV15 with TRBJ2-2, with D possibly being TRBD1 or TRBD2 (6 bases each). The length of the CDR3 is 15 residues. Germline CDR1 LNHNV, CDR2 YYDKDF (reference sequence). With 0 bases removed from V and 7 bases from J, the gap between germline ends came to 12 bases. CDR3 region: CATSRDWGAGGELFF. DNA of the CDR3: TGTGCCACCAGCAGAGATTGGGGGGCCGGCGGGGAGCTGTTTTTT.

This clonotype came up a few times. The J gene is TRBJ2-4, the V gene TRBV28, with D perhaps being TRBD1 or TRBD2 (5 bases each). Germline CDR1 is MDHEN and CDR2 is SYDVKM. Deletions cut 9 bases from V and 5 bases from J, with 11 bases between. CDR3 length: 12 residues. CDR3 coding DNA: TGTGCCAGTGGGACCCTCCAAAACATTCAGTACTTC. Protein sequence: CASGTLQNIQYF.

The rearrangement links TRBV29-1 to TRBJ1-5, with 7 bases matching TRBD1. Germline V gives CDR1 SQVTM, CDR2 ANQGSEA. This CDR3 has 13 amino acids. With 5 bases clipped from V and 5 bases from J, the junction kept 6 bases outside the gene matches. The CDR3 region has the DNA TGCAGCGTTAAGACAGGGACAGATCAGCCCCAGCATTTT. Translating it yields CSVKTGTDQPQHF.

This clonotype appeared many times. V and J are TRBV7-9 and TRBJ1-3, with D uncertain. Per the germline V gene, CDR1 is SEHNR and CDR2 is FQNEAQ (reference sequence). The CDR3 sequence is 13 residues long. Trimming left V 5 bases short and J 4 bases short, with 9 bases between. The chain's CDR3 is CASSTWGGNTIYF. The CDR3 bases are TGTGCCAGCAGCACCTGGGGAGGAAACACCATATATTTT.

CDR3 in amino acids: CASSLRALNTEAFF. The DNA of the CDR3 is TGTGCCAGCAGTTTAAGGGCCCTGAACACTGAAGCTTTCTTT. The rearrangement uses TRBV28 and TRBJ1-1; D is undetermined. V was pared by 2 bases and J by 0 bases, with 7 bases between. The CDR3 is made up of 14 amino acids. CDR1 is MDHEN and CDR2 is SYDVKM in the germline V gene.

The sample holds many counts of this clonotype. J is TRBJ2-1 and V is TRBV20-1; D uncertain. V lost 0 bases to trimming and J lost 1 base, with 7 bases between them. The CDR3 loop spans 14 amino acids. The germline V gene encodes CDR1 DFQATT and CDR2 SNEGSKA (reference sequence). CDR3 DNA sequence: TGCAGTGCTAGAGATTCCGGATCCTACAATGAGCAGTTCTTC. It yields the protein CSARDSGSYNEQFF.

This clonotype was detected ten times or more. The chain links TRBV5-4 to TRBJ1-1; possibly TRBD1 for D (5 bases). This CDR3 is built from 13 residues. Germline V gene sequence: CDR1 SGHNT, CDR2 YYREEE (reference sequence). Trimming cost V 0 bases and J 5 bases, with 8 bases left between them. The CDR3 spells CASSLVRDTEAFF. The DNA for the CDR3 is TGTGCCAGCAGCTTGGTCAGGGATACTGAAGCTTTCTTT.

V and J are TRBV12-3 or TRBV12-4 and TRBJ2-5; 9 bases are a match to TRBD2. This CDR3 has 15 amino acids. V gave up 8 bases and J gave up 7 bases; unmatched junction bases: 14. The chain's CDR3 is CASGSTSGTTATQYF. The CDR3 nucleotides are TGTGCCAGCGGTTCGACTAGCGGAACCACAGCGACCCAGTACTTC.

This clonotype occurred many times. The V call is TRBV5-1, the J call TRBJ2-7; 8 bases line up with TRBD1. The J segment lost 2 bases and the V segment lost 4 bases, leaving 8 bases of the junction unmatched. Germline lookup yields CDR1 SGHRS and CDR2 YFSETQ. This CDR3 region has 15 residues. The CDR3 here is CASSRSGTGPYEQYF. CDR3 bases: TGCGCCAGCAGCCGATCCGGGACAGGACCCTACGAGCAGTACTTC.

This clonotype was recorded many times. The V gene is TRBV28, the J gene TRBJ2-3; D is undetermined. Germline CDR1 is MDHEN and CDR2 is SYDVKM. The CDR3 runs 11 residues. V was shortened by 6 bases and J by 6 bases, with 7 bases between the two germline ends. Written as DNA, the CDR3 is TGTGCCAGCAGGGTGGAGGATACGCAGTATTTT. It specifies CASRVEDTQYF.

This clonotype was observed at least ten times. The CDR3 nucleotides are TGCGCCAGCAGCTTGAACAGGGACGAGCAGTACTTC. Translated, it gives CASSLNRDEQYF. V and J are TRBV5-1 and TRBJ2-7; D may be TRBD1 (6 bases). V lost 1 base and J lost 5, with 7 bases in between. The CDR3 is made up of 12 amino acids. Germline CDR1 is SGHRS and CDR2 is YFSETQ.

This clonotype was detected ten times or more. This chain joins TRBV6-5 and TRBJ2-6; no clear D. Germline V gene sequence: CDR1 MNHEY, CDR2 SVGAGI. The CDR3 has 15 amino acids. The V end was cut by 0 bases, the J end by 4 bases, with 7 bases between. The CDR3 region is CASSYSNVGANVLTF. The DNA for the CDR3 is TGTGCCAGCAGTTACTCGAACGTAGGGGCCAACGTCCTGACTTTC.

V is TRBV29-1 and J is TRBJ1-2, with 8 positions matching TRBD1. The V and J ends lost 3 bases and 1 base, in that order; junction bases with no gene match: 4. CDR1 is SQVTM, CDR2 ANQGSEA, per germline. CDR3 length: 14 amino acids. CDR3 amino acids: CSVDIGQGNYGYTF. DNA for the CDR3: TGCAGCGTTGATATCGGACAGGGTAACTATGGCTACACCTTC.

Regarding this clonotype: A much larger clone differs from this one at a single base, so this may be a read error. The J gene is TRBJ2-1, the V gene TRBV12-3 or TRBV12-4, with D perhaps given as TRBD1 or TRBD2 (5 bases each). Trimming shortened V by 2 bases and J by 7 bases, and 21 bases separated the two germline ends. This CDR3 is 17 amino acids long. DNA for the CDR3: TGTGCCAGCAGTTTAATTCTGAGGGGAACAGGCATAAATGAGCAGTTCTTC. Its translation: CASSLILRGTGINEQFF.

CDR3 region: CASSLVGLAGYNEQFF. The CDR3 bases are TGTGCCAGCAGCCTAGTGGGACTAGCGGGTTACAATGAGCAGTTCTTC. The genes are TRBV7-8 and TRBJ2-1, with 12 bases matching TRBD2. CDR3 length: 16 amino acids. The V segment lost 5 bases and the J segment 4 bases; nucleotides outside the gene matches: 6. Germline V gene sequence: CDR1 SGHVS, CDR2 FQNEAQ.

Here the CDR3 DNA reads TGTGCCAGCAGCCCCGGTGTTGCCCCCTACGAGCAGTACTTC. This translates into CASSPGVAPYEQYF. The chain links TRBV7-2 to TRBJ2-7; D ambiguous. CDR3 length: 14 amino acids. The V gene's germline CDR1 is SGHTA and CDR2 FQGNSA. V lost 5 bases and J 2 bases, leaving 13 bases between the germline ends.

CDR3 sequence (DNA): TGCAGTGCTAGAGATATGGCGGGACAGGGTTTTCAGCCCCAGCATTTT. Its translation: CSARDMAGQGFQPQHF. The rearrangement joins TRBV20-1 to TRBJ1-5; 9 bases are a match to TRBD1. The V gene end was trimmed by 0 bases and the J gene end by 6 bases; junction bases not matched to a gene: 9. The germline CDR1 and CDR2 sequences are DFQATT and SNEGSKA (reference sequence). This CDR3 region has 16 residues.

In regard to this clonotype: With a much larger clone just one base away, this may be a read error. The rearrangement links TRBV12-3 or TRBV12-4 to TRBJ2-4; D is uncertain. CDR3 size: 13 residues. Trimming removed 6 bases at V and 0 bases at J, with 6 bases between. The CDR3 sequence: CASSLPAKNIQYF. The CDR3 DNA reads as TGTGCCAGCAGCCTTCCAGCCAAAAACATTCAGTACTTC.

The table lists this clonotype with a few counts. The chain combines TRBV6-2 or TRBV6-3 with TRBJ1-5; 10 positions agree with TRBD1. The germline gives CDR1 MNHEY, CDR2 SVGEGT. The V segment lost 7 bases and the J segment 6 bases; nucleotides outside the gene matches: 9. The CDR3 extends over 15 amino acids. CDR3 sequence reads: CASTRTGQGSQPQHF. The CDR3 coding sequence is TGTGCCAGCACCAGGACGGGACAGGGGAGTCAGCCCCAGCATTTT.

This chain links TRBV28 with TRBJ2-1; a weak D match, TRBD1 (6 bases). CDR3 length: 11 amino acids. V was clipped by 6 bases and J by 10 bases, with 10 bases between them. Germline CDR1 and CDR2: MDHEN and SYDVKM. CDR3 sequence reads: CASRTGTEQFF. The CDR3 nucleotides read TGTGCCAGCAGAACCGGGACAGAGCAGTTCTTC.